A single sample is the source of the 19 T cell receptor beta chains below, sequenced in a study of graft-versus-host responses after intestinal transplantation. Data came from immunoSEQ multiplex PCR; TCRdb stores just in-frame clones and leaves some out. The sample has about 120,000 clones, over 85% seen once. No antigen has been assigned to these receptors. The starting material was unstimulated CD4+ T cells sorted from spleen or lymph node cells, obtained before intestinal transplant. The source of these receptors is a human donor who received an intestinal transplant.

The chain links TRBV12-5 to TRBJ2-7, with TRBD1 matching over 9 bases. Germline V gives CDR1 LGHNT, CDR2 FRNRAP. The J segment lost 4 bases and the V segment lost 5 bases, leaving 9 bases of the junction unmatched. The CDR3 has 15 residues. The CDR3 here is CASGPGGQGGYEQYF. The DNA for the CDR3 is TGTGCTAGTGGTCCGGGGGGACAGGGTGGGTACGAGCAGTACTTC.

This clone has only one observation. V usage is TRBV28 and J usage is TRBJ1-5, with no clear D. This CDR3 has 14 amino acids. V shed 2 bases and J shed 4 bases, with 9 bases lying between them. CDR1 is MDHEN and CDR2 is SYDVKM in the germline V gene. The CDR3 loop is CASSLVSKNQPQHF. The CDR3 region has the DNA TGTGCCAGCAGTTTAGTTTCTAAAAATCAGCCCCAGCATTTT.

CDR3 sequence (DNA): TGTGCCAGTAGTATGGAGGAGGGCGGAACCTACGAGCAGTACTTC. It translates to CASSMEEGGTYEQYF. The rearrangement links TRBV19 to TRBJ2-7, with D possibly matching TRBD2 (6 bases). Germline assignment: CDR1 LNHDA and CDR2 SQIVND (reference sequence). With 3 bases removed from V and 2 bases from J, the gap between germline ends came to 14 bases. The CDR3 runs to 15 residues.

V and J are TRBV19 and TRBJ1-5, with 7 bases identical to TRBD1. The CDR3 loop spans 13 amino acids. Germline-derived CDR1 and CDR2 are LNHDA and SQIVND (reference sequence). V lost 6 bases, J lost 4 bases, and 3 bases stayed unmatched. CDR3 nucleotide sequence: TGTGCCAGTAGGGGACAGAGTAATCAGCCCCAGCATTTT. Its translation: CASRGQSNQPQHF.

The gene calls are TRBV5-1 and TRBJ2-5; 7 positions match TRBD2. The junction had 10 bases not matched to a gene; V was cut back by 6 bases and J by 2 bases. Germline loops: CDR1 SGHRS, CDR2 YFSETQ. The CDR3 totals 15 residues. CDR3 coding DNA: TGCGCCAGCACCAACTACGGACTAGAACAAGAGACCCAGTACTTC. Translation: CASTNYGLEQETQYF.

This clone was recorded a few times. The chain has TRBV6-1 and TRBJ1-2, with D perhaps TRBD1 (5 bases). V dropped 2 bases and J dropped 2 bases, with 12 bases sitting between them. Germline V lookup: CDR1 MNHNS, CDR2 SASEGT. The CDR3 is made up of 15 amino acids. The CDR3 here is CASSERGRSNYGYTF. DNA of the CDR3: TGTGCCAGCAGTGAAAGGGGAAGGAGCAACTATGGCTACACCTTC.

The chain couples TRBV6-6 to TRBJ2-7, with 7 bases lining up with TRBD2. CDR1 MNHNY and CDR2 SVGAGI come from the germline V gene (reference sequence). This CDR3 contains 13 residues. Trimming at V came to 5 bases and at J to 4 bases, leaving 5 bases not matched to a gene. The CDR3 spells CASSRDYKYEQYF. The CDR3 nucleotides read TGTGCCAGCAGTCGGGACTATAAGTACGAGCAGTACTTC.

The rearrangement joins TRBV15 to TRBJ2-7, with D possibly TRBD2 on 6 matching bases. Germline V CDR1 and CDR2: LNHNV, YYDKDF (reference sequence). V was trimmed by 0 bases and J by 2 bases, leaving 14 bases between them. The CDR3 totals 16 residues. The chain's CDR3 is CATSRDGGSGAYEQYF. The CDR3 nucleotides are TGTGCCACCAGCAGAGATGGGGGGAGTGGAGCCTACGAGCAGTACTTC.

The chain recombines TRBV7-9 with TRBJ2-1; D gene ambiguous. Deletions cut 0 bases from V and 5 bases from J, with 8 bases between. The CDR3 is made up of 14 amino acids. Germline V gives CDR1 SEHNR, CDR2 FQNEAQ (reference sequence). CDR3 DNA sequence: TGTGCCAGCAGCTTAGCGATGGACCACAATGAGCAGTTCTTC. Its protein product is CASSLAMDHNEQFF.

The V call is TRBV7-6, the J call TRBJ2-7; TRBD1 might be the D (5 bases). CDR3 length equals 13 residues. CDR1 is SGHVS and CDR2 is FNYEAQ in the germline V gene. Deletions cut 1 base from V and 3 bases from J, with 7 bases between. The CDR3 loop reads CASSLDQGYEQYF. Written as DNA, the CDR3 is TGTGCCAGCAGCTTAGACCAGGGCTACGAGCAGTACTTC.

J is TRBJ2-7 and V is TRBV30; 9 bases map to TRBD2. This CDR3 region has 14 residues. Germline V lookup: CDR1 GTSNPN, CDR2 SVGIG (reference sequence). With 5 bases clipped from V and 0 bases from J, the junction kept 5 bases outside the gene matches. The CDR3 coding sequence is TGTGCCTGGGGGCGGGGGGGGACCTCCTACGAGCAGTACTTC. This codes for CAWGRGGTSYEQYF. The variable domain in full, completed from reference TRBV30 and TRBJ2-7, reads SQTIHQWPATLVQPVGSPLSLECTVEGTSNPNLYWYRQAAGRGLQLLFYSVGIGQISSEVPQNLSASRPQDRQFILSSKKLLLSDSGFYLCAWGRGGTSYEQYFGPGTRLTVT.

The CDR3 loop is CASSLVAGAGEQFF. The DNA of the CDR3 is TGCGCCAGCAGCTTGGTTGCGGGAGCGGGCGAGCAGTTCTTC. The rearrangement links TRBV5-1 to TRBJ2-1; 7 bases agree with TRBD2. Germline V gives CDR1 SGHRS, CDR2 YFSETQ. Trimming took 0 bases from V and 10 from J; bases not matched to a gene: 7. CDR3 length equals 14 residues.

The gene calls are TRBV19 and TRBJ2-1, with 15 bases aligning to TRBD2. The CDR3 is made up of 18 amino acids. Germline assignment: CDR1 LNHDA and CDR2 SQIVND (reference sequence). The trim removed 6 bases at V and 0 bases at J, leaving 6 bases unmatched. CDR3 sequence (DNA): TGTGCCAGTAGCTTTGGACTAGCGGGAGGGTACTCCTACAATGAGCAGTTCTTC. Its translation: CASSFGLAGGYSYNEQFF.

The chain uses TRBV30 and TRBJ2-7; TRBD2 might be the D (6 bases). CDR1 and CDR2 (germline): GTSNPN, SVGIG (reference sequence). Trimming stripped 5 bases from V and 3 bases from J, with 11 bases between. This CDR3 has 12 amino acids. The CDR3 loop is CAWGDSNYEQYF. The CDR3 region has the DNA TGTGCCTGGGGGGACTCTAACTACGAGCAGTACTTC. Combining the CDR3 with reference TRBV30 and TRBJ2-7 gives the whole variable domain SQTIHQWPATLVQPVGSPLSLECTVEGTSNPNLYWYRQAAGRGLQLLFYSVGIGQISSEVPQNLSASRPQDRQFILSSKKLLLSDSGFYLCAWGDSNYEQYFGPGTRLTVT.

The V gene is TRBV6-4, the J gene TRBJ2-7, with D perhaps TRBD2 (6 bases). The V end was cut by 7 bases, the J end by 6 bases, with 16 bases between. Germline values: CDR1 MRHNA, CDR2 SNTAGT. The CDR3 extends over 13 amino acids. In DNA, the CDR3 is TGTGCCAGCACCCCTCGGGGGTCCGGCGAGCAGTACTTC. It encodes CASTPRGSGEQYF.

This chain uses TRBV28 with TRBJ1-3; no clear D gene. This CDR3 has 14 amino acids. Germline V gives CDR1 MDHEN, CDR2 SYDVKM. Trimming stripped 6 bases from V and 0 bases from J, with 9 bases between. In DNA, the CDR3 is TGTGCCAGCAGCCCCCAGTCCTCTGGAAACACCATATATTTT. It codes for CASSPQSSGNTIYF.

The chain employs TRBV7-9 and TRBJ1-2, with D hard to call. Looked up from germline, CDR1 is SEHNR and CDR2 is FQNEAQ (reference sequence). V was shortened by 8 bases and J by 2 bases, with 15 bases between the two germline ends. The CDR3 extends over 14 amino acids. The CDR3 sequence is CASRKESLNYGYTF. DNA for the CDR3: TGTGCCAGCCGTAAAGAGAGCCTCAACTATGGCTACACCTTC. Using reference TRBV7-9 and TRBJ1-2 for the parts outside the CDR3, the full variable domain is DTGVSQNPRHKITKRGQNVTFRCDPISEHNRLYWYRQTLGQGPEFLTYFQNEAQLEKSRLLSDRFSAERPKGSFSTLEIQRTEQGDSAMYLCASRKESLNYGYTFGSGTRLTVV.

CDR3 in DNA: TGTGCCAGTAGTATCCCGGGACGAAATATGGAAAAACTGTTTTTT. Translation gives CASSIPGRNMEKLFF. The chain combines TRBV19 with TRBJ1-4; weak D call: TRBD1 (5 bases). V gave up 3 bases and J gave up 8 bases, with 16 bases separating them. Looked up from germline, CDR1 is LNHDA and CDR2 is SQIVND (reference sequence). There are 15 residues in the CDR3.

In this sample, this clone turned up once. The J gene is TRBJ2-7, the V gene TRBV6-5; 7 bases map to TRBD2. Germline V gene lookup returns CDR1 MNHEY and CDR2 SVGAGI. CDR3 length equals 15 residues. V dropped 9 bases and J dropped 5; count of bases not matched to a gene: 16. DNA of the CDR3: TGTGCCAGTGGAGGGCTAGCGGAAGGGGACGACGAGCAGTACTTC. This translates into CASGGLAEGDDEQYF.